Included here is one TCR beta chain sequence, with context. Its antigen is unidentified. Clones were sequenced by immunoSEQ multiplex PCR, and TCRdb holds only the in-frame ones, with some missing. The table shows approximately 340,000 clones, with around 84% occurring only once. The data are from a study of Ad26.COV2.S vaccination and SARS-CoV-2 variants. V lost 3 bases to trimming and J lost 10 bases; unmatched junction nucleotides: 12. This CDR3 has 15 residues. The germline CDR1 and CDR2 sequences are MGHRA and YSYEKL. Study-wide points: Total responses of T cells may have been underestimated by the analyses of TCR breadth and depth. It was found that vaccine and placebo recipients had similar non-spike TCR breadth.

Specified treatment: over 15 received Ad26.COV2.S at low or high dose, single or two shots; about 5 received placebo; per-sample allocation not given. The investigators took samples on day 63 after the first vaccine or placebo injection. Donation was by an adult aged 18-55 years who was in Boston. This receptor was obtained from a person between 18 and 65 years old who received the Ad26.COV2.S COVID-19 vaccine or a placebo. The chain couples TRBV4-1 to TRBJ2-7, with 10 bases that match TRBD1. The specimen was peripheral blood, collected in a trial of Ad26.COV2.S vaccine versus placebo. The CDR3 DNA sequence: TGCGCCAGCAGCCAGGAGCCGGGACAGGGGTTGGGACAGTACTTC. Its protein is CASSQEPGQGLGQYF.